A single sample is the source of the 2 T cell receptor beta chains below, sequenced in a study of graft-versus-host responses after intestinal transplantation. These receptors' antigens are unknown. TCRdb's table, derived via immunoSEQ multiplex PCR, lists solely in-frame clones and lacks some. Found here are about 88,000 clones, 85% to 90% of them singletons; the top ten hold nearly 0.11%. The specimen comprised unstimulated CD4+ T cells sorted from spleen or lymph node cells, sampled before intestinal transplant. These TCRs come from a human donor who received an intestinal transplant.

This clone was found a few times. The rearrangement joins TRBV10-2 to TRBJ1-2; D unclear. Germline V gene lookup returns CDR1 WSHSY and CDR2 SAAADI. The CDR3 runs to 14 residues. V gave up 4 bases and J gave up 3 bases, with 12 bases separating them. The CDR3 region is CASSGRERDYGYTF. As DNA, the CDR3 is TGCGCCAGCAGTGGACGGGAACGGGACTATGGCTACACCTTC.

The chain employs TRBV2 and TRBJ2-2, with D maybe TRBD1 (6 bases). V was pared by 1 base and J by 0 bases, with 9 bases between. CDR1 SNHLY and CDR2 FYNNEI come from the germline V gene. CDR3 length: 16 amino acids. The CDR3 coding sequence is TGTGCCAGCAGTGAAGGGGCAGGGGCGAACACCGGGGAGCTGTTTTTT. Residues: CASSEGAGANTGELFF.